The 10 T cell receptor beta chains below all came from one sample that was sequenced in a study of blood T cell repertoires in COVID-19. Assay used: immunoSEQ multiplex PCR; TCRdb lists only in-frame clones, some missing. This table holds under 55,000 clones, roughly nine tenths found once. The sequenced sample was peripheral blood. These receptors were collected from a human donor in a cohort sampled during active COVID-19.

J is TRBJ1-3 and V is TRBV28; D call uncertain. V shed 2 bases and J shed 2 bases, with 10 bases lying between them. There are 15 residues in the CDR3. CDR1 and CDR2 (germline): MDHEN, SYDVKM. CDR3 sequence reads: CASSLEGSTGNTIYF. DNA for the CDR3: TGTGCCAGCAGTTTAGAGGGAAGCACTGGAAACACCATATATTTT.

The rearrangement joins TRBV3-1 (or the pseudogene TRBV3-2) to TRBJ2-7; TRBD2 agrees at 11 bases. Germline loops: CDR1 LGHDT, CDR2 YNNKEL (reference sequence). V lost 0 bases and J lost 2; bases outside the gene matches: 3. The CDR3 has 16 amino acids. This CDR3 reads CASSQDSTSGTYEQYF. The CDR3 region has the DNA TGTGCCAGCAGCCAAGATTCGACTAGCGGGACCTACGAGCAGTACTTC.

CDR3 sequence reads: CASSQDTWRDSYNEQFF. In DNA, the CDR3 is TGTGCCAGCAGCCAAGATACGTGGAGGGATTCCTACAATGAGCAGTTCTTC. This chain connects TRBV4-2 to TRBJ2-1; TRBD2 is a possible D gene (6 bases). The CDR3 is 17 residues long. The germline gives CDR1 LGHNA, CDR2 YNFKEQ. The V end lost 0 bases, the J end lost 1 base, and 13 bases lay between the germline ends.

The chain uses TRBV7-2 and TRBJ2-6, with D perhaps TRBD1 (5 bases). Trimming stripped 5 bases from V and 1 base from J, with 18 bases between. Germline V gene lookup returns CDR1 SGHTA and CDR2 FQGNSA. The CDR3 spans 18 residues. The CDR3 DNA reads as TGTGCCAGCAGCCCCCCCACAAGGGGTAGGTCTGGGGCCAACGTCCTGACTTTC. Its protein product is CASSPPTRGRSGANVLTF.

This rearrangement joins TRBV6-5 to TRBJ1-1; D not resolved. V was shortened by 8 bases and J by 4 bases, with 17 bases between the two germline ends. Germline CDR1 MNHEY, CDR2 SVGAGI. This CDR3 has 14 residues. CDR3 bases: TGTGCCAGCCTTTATGGCGGTTTAGGCACTGAAGCTTTCTTT. Translated: CASLYGGLGTEAFF.

This clone was recorded only once. The gene calls are TRBV5-1 and TRBJ1-2, with D perhaps TRBD1 (5 bases). V was trimmed by 0 bases and J by 9 bases, leaving 15 bases between them. Germline CDR1 is SGHRS and CDR2 is YFSETQ. CDR3 size: 14 residues. The CDR3 region is CASSLEIGASRYTF. In DNA, the CDR3 is TGCGCCAGCAGCTTGGAGATTGGGGCGAGCCGCTACACCTTC.

CDR3 DNA sequence: TGTGCCAGCAGCCAAGACCTCTCTAGCGCCCTCCGCAATGAGCAGTTCTTC. Protein sequence: CASSQDLSSALRNEQFF. The rearrangement links TRBV4-2 to TRBJ2-1; a weak D match, TRBD2 (6 bases). The length of the CDR3 is 17 residues. Germline-derived CDR1 and CDR2 are LGHNA and YNFKEQ. V lost 0 bases to trimming and J lost 6 bases, with 18 bases between them.

The rearrangement uses TRBV9 and TRBJ2-2; TRBD1 matches at 7 bases. This CDR3 spans 16 amino acids. Germline V gene lookup returns CDR1 SGDLS and CDR2 YYNGEE. Trimming at V came to 4 bases and at J to 5 bases, leaving 11 bases not matched to a gene. DNA for the CDR3: TGTGCCAGCAGCCCCAGGTTTCAGGGGGAGACCGGGGAGCTGTTTTTT. This gives the protein CASSPRFQGETGELFF.

The V and J genes are TRBV7-6 and TRBJ2-7; perhaps TRBD1 as D (6 bases). From germline, CDR1 is SGHVS and CDR2 FNYEAQ. The CDR3 has 14 residues. The V gene lost 6 bases and the J gene lost 2 bases, with 14 bases spanning the gap. The CDR3 is CASSSGTSTYEQYF. The CDR3 DNA sequence: TGTGCCAGCAGTTCCGGGACATCCACCTACGAGCAGTACTTC.

This sequence joins TRBV4-2 and TRBJ2-1; 8 bases match TRBD2. The CDR3 is 17 amino acids. CDR1 and CDR2 (germline): LGHNA, YNFKEQ. V trimming: 4 bases; J trimming: 2 bases; junction bases outside the gene matches: 10. CDR3 bases: TGTGCCAGCAGCCGACCCCCGGGAGCGGGGGCCTACAATGAGCAGTTCTTC. Residues: CASSRPPGAGAYNEQFF.